This is a list of T cell receptor beta chains from one sample in a study of Ad26.COV2.S vaccination and SARS-CoV-2 variants. Produced via immunoSEQ multiplex PCR; TCRdb's table is partial and in-frame only. The sample holds approximately 280,000 clones, around 87% seen once. The source material was peripheral blood, sampled in a trial of Ad26.COV2.S vaccine versus placebo. The receptor source for this set is a person aged 18-65 years who received the Ad26.COV2.S COVID-19 vaccine or a placebo. Each CDR3 is given with its conserved first and last residue. Each record gives: V gene, J gene, D gene, CDR3 protein, CDR3 DNA. The D gene is left open where the match is weak.

v_call: TRBV4-1
j_call: TRBJ2-7
d_call: -
cdr3_aa: CASSQDTSGRTYEQYF
cdr3_nt: TGCGCCAGCAGCCAAGATACCAGCGGGCGCACCTACGAGCAGTACTTC

v_call: TRBV18
j_call: TRBJ2-1
d_call: -
cdr3_aa: CASSPQDYYNEQFF
cdr3_nt: TGTGCCAGCTCACCACAGGACTACTACAATGAGCAGTTCTTC

v_call: TRBV3-1/TRBV3-2
j_call: TRBJ1-2
d_call: TRBD1
cdr3_aa: CASSQAGTGGFGYTF
cdr3_nt: TGTGCCAGCAGCCAGGCGGGGACAGGGGGATTTGGCTACACCTTC

v_call: TRBV5-1
j_call: TRBJ2-5
d_call: TRBD1
cdr3_aa: CASSPGTEETQYF
cdr3_nt: TGCGCCAGCAGCCCAGGGACAGAAGAGACCCAGTACTTC

v_call: TRBV6-2/TRBV6-3
j_call: TRBJ2-7
d_call: -
cdr3_aa: CASSQTSRAGSYEQYF
cdr3_nt: TGTGCCAGCAGTCAAACCTCCCGGGCGGGCTCCTACGAGCAGTACTTC

v_call: TRBV9
j_call: TRBJ2-7
d_call: TRBD1
cdr3_aa: CASSEGQGKTYEQYF
cdr3_nt: TGTGCCAGCAGCGAAGGACAGGGTAAAACCTACGAGCAGTACTTC

v_call: TRBV5-5
j_call: TRBJ1-1
d_call: TRBD1
cdr3_aa: CASSPGQEMNTEAFF
cdr3_nt: TGTGCCAGCAGCCCGGGACAGGAGATGAACACTGAAGCTTTCTTT

v_call: TRBV7-2
j_call: TRBJ2-3
d_call: -
cdr3_aa: CASSLGHGFTDTQYF
cdr3_nt: TGTGCCAGCAGCTTAGGACACGGATTCACAGATACGCAGTATTTT

v_call: TRBV5-4
j_call: TRBJ2-1
d_call: TRBD2
cdr3_aa: CASSFLAGVGNEQFF
cdr3_nt: TGTGCCAGCAGCTTCCTAGCGGGGGTTGGAAATGAGCAGTTCTTC

v_call: TRBV7-3
j_call: TRBJ1-1
d_call: -
cdr3_aa: CASTNYGGPNTEAFF
cdr3_nt: TGTGCCAGCACCAATTACGGGGGCCCCAACACTGAAGCTTTCTTT

v_call: TRBV5-1
j_call: TRBJ1-2
d_call: -
cdr3_aa: CASSESGRDRDRGYTF
cdr3_nt: TGCGCCAGCAGCGAGAGCGGCCGGGACCGTGATAGAGGCTACACCTTC